Sequencing of this TCR beta chain was carried out in a study of cytomegalovirus exposure and HLA in healthy donors (dated by TCRdb to about 2017). Context from the whole study: According to an earlier analysis of several hundred of the donors, about 179 million T cells yielded roughly 100 million unique TCR beta sequences and approximately 300 Gb of sequence data. About 300 gigabases of sequencing data and around 85 million unique TCR sequences made up an early release that covered around 640 HLA-typed donors. The study aimed to test whether signatures of past pathogen exposure could be identified by cataloging public T cell receptors. The number of donors typed differed by locus, with 629-630 for A, B, C, DRB1 and DQB1, around 520 for DQA1, 600 to 610 for DPA1, and approximately 470 for DPB1. A separate validation cohort of roughly 130 different subjects was used in addition to the approximately 670-subject first cohort. Rather than drawing on any new phenotypic data, the later analysis identified candidate immune exposures from TCR beta sequences and the way those sequences occurred across donors. Alongside the repertoire data, information on donor age, sex, ethnicity and CMV serostatus was compiled. The study combined high-throughput TCR immunosequencing, statistical association of individual TCRs with disease status, and machine learning to predict cytomegalovirus infection status. Because of strong linkage in the cohort, a handful of DR-DQ haplotypes were treated as single units for association and clustering. The T cell repertoires of 666 subjects were profiled by immunosequencing and related to cytomegalovirus serostatus. In a later analysis, previously published TCR beta repertoires from 550 to 750 donors were re-analyzed and high-resolution HLA genotyping was added so that TCR occurrence patterns could be studied. Every discovery cohort repertoire had been produced on one sequencing platform. Genome-wide SNP genotypes for about three fifths of the roughly 700 donors were used in a later genetic analysis, which treated that subset as a discovery cohort. An earlier analysis of approximately 640 of the donors applied high-throughput TCR beta sequencing to assess whether each TCR beta V gene segment acted as functional or pseudogenic. Among some 400 genotyped donors of the cohort, an average of roughly 230,000 unique TCR beta nucleotide sequences was sequenced per donor, of which roughly 17% were non-productive. The genetic ancestry cluster associated with self-reported Caucasian donors included 70% to 85% of the approximately 410 genotyped donors. HLA typing included class I and class II loci at four-digit resolution.

Turning to this clone: Its antigen is not yet known. One end of the junction does not line up with germline, which may come from a read error.

Preparation of the library involved the immunoSEQ multiplex PCR assay. The multiplex PCR relied on a mix of 60 forward primers for TCR Vbeta segments and 13 reverse primers for TCR Jbeta segments. The CDR3 region of rearranged TCR beta genes was amplified from genomic DNA with a multiplex PCR assay. Amplified TCR beta libraries were sequenced as 87-base-pair reads on the Illumina HiSeq System. The authors' analysis ran thus. A later analysis tallied around 87 million unique TCR beta chains across the approximately 670 repertoires, and around 9.9 million of those chains were shared by two or more donors. To remove PCR and sequencing errors, raw reads were error-corrected and collapsed into unique sequences using a nearest-neighbor algorithm that merged closely related sequences. CDR3 sequences were aligned to IMGT reference sequences to assign V, D and J gene segments. For a sequence to be retained, at least a six-nucleotide match to both a V gene segment and a J gene segment was required. A rearrangement was called productive if the CDR3 had no stop codons and remained in frame with V and J, and every other rearrangement was called non-productive. Following IMGT convention, CDR3 was defined as the stretch from the second conserved V-encoded cysteine to the conserved J-encoded phenylalanine. In an earlier analysis of around 640 of the donors, sequences lacking an unambiguous match to a single V gene segment were excluded. An earlier analysis of approximately 590 of the donors called V segments functional above 56.7% productive rearrangements and segregating when the between-donor standard deviation exceeded 5%. A statistical classification framework was developed to diagnose cytomegalovirus status using the catalog of TCR beta chain sequences. In a later analysis, TCR nucleotide sequences were compared against IMGT/GENE-DB human TR gene sequences so that V and J genes could be assigned. The TCRdist pipeline was used in a later analysis to assign CDR3 sequences and most-parsimonious VDJ recombination scenarios. In a later analysis, every TCR beta chain was defined by the combination of its CDR3 amino acid sequence and its V-gene family, and reads without a unique V-gene family were dropped. A later analysis removed several hundred highly shared, low-generation-probability nucleotide sequences to deal with suspected cross-contamination and a sequencing artifact. In a later analysis, a clonal expansion index was calculated for each public chain from normalized within-repertoire ranks of inferred template counts. A later analysis computed generation probabilities with a VDJ recombination model fitted to out-of-frame rearrangements, and checked the results against IGoR. A later analysis scored TCR-TCR, TCR-HLA and TCR-CMV co-occurrence with hypergeometric tests, applying a repertoire-size bias correction to TCR pairs. False discovery rates were estimated in a later analysis by permuting HLA or CMV assignments 20 times. A later analysis grouped co-occurring TCRs with DBSCAN, adding TCRdist sequence similarity when clustering within HLA-allele-positive subsets. For co-occurrence clustering, repertoires with fewer than 30,000 or more than 120,000 public chains were excluded, along with about five repertoires with anomalous nucleotide sharing. Drawn from immuneACCESS, this table holds only the in-frame rearrangements with V and J called that TCRdb kept. Clones are partly lost; checked studies trace under half to an unresolved V gene and leave the rest unexplained. V, J and clone size were drawn from that table, and D and trimming were deduced from the DNA. The sample data list about 140,000 clones, and over 75% of these were observed just once. The ten largest clonotypes hold about 1.2% of the sample.

Including cysteine and phenylalanine, the CDR3 has 17 amino acids. Of all the DNA, just the CDR3 is kept, 51 bases in frame from base 1. Based on the germline V gene, the CDR1 and CDR2 sequences are KGHSH and LQKENI. The cohort was made up of approximately 700 healthy bone marrow donors. All cohort members were sampled while nominally healthy, although unrecorded immune exposures were likely present. The donor tested CMV seronegative, placing the donor among the 350 or so seronegative members of the cohort. Every donor gave a peripheral blood sample, and the peripheral blood mononuclear cells from that sample were used for TCR beta sequencing. Genomic DNA was extracted from the blood cell samples with the Qiagen DNeasy Blood Extraction Kit. Overall study results and their limits: In a later genetic analysis, fewer N-insertions in productive TCRs were reported among donors in an Asian-associated ancestry cluster than the approximately 670-donor mean. In both the original and validation cohorts, the classifier was reported to diagnose cytomegalovirus status with high specificity and sensitivity. The study listed 150 to 200 TCR beta chains as associated with cytomegalovirus. The earlier analysis of some 560 of the donors excluded over 15 rarely observed V segments, including chromosome 9 orphons, because counts were too low. Because HLA typing was unavailable for some donors at each locus, only the typed subset was used in association tests. Sequencing depth was assumed to be roughly uniform across donors in the presence/absence analyses, though that assumption may not hold. For the cohort, immune exposure information was limited to CMV serostatus. A later analysis reported that several top co-occurrence clusters appeared linked to parvovirus B19, influenza, CMV and Epstein-Barr virus. The cohort was sequenced for TCR beta chains only, and without alpha or paired-chain data the features that could be detected were limited. It was suggested by the authors that the approach could potentially be generalized to other disease states and immunological phenotypes. Linkage disequilibrium might explain the correlated functional status among segregating V segments, but an unknown experimental factor could not be excluded. In a later analysis, TCR association rates were found to vary across HLA loci, with the most associated TCRs seen for DRB1 alleles and the fewest for HLA-C alleles. The 87-base-pair reads could not distinguish some IMGT-functional V segments, including TRBV6-2 and TRBV6-3, so those segments were excluded. In an earlier analysis of about 540 of the donors, most TCR beta V segments were observed in productive rearrangements about 90% or about 30% of the time, broadly matching IMGT annotations. A cluster of highly shared sequence variants was judged likely to represent a technical artifact of the sequencing pipeline. A further reported finding was that TCR beta sequences accurately predicted the HLA-A and HLA-B alleles for most subjects in the first cohort. Across donors, most TCR sequences were observed very rarely, whereas some public TCRs were present in many individuals. In a later genetic analysis, a missense DCLRE1C variant was associated with V-gene and J-gene trimming of TCR beta chains, and the association was replicated in an independent cohort. A later analysis found that HLA-associated TCR beta chains were more clonally expanded and had lower generation probabilities than equally common non-associated chains. When HLA alleles, especially DR and DQ, strongly co-occurred, TCR associations were difficult to assign to individual alleles. A few of the identified cytomegalovirus-associated TCR beta chains were confirmed in vitro to be specific for cytomegalovirus antigens. According to a later analysis, most CMV-associated TCR beta chains appeared to be HLA-restricted, and the HLA associations seemed to be driven largely by CMV exposure. Specific HLA alleles were associated with about 17,000 TCR beta sequences at a false discovery rate of 0.05 in a later analysis.

The chain couples TRBV18 to TRBJ2-7, with 8 junctional bases fitting TRBD1. The sequence derives from a female donor in good health and CMV-seronegative. Sequenced material: PBMCs. The CDR3 protein: CASSPRDRTLSDPEPYF. The nucleotides are TGTGCCAGCTCACCCAGGGACAGGACGTTGTCGGATCCCGAGCCGTACTTC.